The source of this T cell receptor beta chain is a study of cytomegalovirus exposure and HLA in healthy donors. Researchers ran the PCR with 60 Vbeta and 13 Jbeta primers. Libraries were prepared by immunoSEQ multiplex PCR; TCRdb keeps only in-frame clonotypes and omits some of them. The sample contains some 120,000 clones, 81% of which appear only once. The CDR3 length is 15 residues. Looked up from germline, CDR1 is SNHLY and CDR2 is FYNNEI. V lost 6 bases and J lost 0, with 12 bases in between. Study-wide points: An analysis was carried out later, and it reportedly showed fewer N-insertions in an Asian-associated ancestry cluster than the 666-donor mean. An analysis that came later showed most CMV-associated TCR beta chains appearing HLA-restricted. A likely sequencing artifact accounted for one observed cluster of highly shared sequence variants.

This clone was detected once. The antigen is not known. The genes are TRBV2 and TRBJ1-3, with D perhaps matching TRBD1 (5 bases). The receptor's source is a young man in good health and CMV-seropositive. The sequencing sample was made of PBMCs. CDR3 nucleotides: TGTGCCAGCAGGGGGGGTTCTGCCTCTGGAAACACCATATATTTT. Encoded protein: CASRGGSASGNTIYF. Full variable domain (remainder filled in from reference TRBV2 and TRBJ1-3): EPEVTQTPSHQVTQMGQEVILRCVPISNHLYFYWYRQILGQKVEFLVSFYNNEISEKSEIFDDQFSVERPDGSNFTLKIRSTKLEDSAMYFCASRGGSASGNTIYFGEGSWLTVV.